This T cell receptor (beta chain) was observed in a study of PD-1 blockade in classical Hodgkin lymphoma. Points from the study as a whole: Excluded were patients who started nivolumab under 1 year after ASCT, a group that had lower diversity. Newly diagnosed patients reportedly trailed healthy donors in baseline TCR diversity. Diversity similar to that of newly diagnosed patients was seen at baseline in complete responders.

In regard to this clone: Its antigen is currently unknown.

The CDR3 runs to 12 residues. The germline V and J ends were trimmed by 8 bases and 2 bases, with 10 bases remaining between them. From germline, CDR1 is MNHNY and CDR2 SVGAGI (reference sequence). The table came from immunoSEQ multiplex PCR; TCRdb's copy has only in-frame clones and leaves some out. The table shows some 86,000 clones, with just over 90% occurring only once. This sample's time point: cycle 4 day 1 (C4D1), after about 6 weeks of nivolumab. Every single patient, without exception, relapsed after autologous stem cell transplantation, and brentuximab vedotin exposure varied. V usage is TRBV6-6 and J usage is TRBJ2-7; tentatively, D is TRBD2 (6 bases). The source material was peripheral blood mononuclear cells (PBMCs), sampled before the fourth cycle of nivolumab. This sequence originates from a human donor with classical Hodgkin lymphoma. CDR3 nucleotide sequence: TGTGCCAGCGGAGGGCGCCCCTACGAGCAGTACTTC. Its protein product is CASGGRPYEQYF.